This TCR beta chain was recorded in a study of blood T cell repertoires in COVID-19. As for the study in general: Donors in the United States, Italy and Spain gave samples during acute or convalescent COVID-19. The analysed material was cDNA or gDNA that came from T cells, B-cell-depleted T cells, or PBMCs.

Authors' processing steps: Amplification with reference gene primers provided the estimates of nucleated cell counts. Profiled with immunoSEQ multiplex PCR; TCRdb holds only in-frame clones, not every one. The D gene and trimming were derived from the DNA, and the V and J assignments and clone size from that table. The sample consists of approximately 47,000 clones, approximately 89% of them appearing once. What was sequenced was peripheral blood. The clonotype comes from a human donor with active COVID-19. The donor label of this sample is uncertain.

Here the CDR3 reads CASSRDSTKNTIYF. CDR3 nucleotides: TGTGCCAGCAGCCGGGACTCAACGAAAAACACCATATATTTT. This chain joins TRBV5-4 and TRBJ1-3; possible D gene TRBD1, 5 bases. The CDR3 has 14 amino acids. The germline CDR1 and CDR2 sequences are SGHNT and YYREEE (reference sequence). The ends were cut back, 4 bases at V and 6 bases at J, with 14 bases in the middle.